The TCR beta chain under discussion was sequenced for a study of cytomegalovirus exposure and HLA in healthy donors. Study-wide results and caveats: Cytomegalovirus status was reportedly diagnosed by the classifier with high specificity and sensitivity. Sequencing depth across donors, presence/absence analyses assumed, was roughly uniform. Some TCR beta chains (164 of them) were listed as cytomegalovirus-associated.

In its sample, this clone was seen a few times. Its antigen is as yet unknown. It was with 60 Vbeta and 13 Jbeta primers that the PCR ran. Sequencing was performed with immunoSEQ multiplex PCR; in TCRdb, only in-frame clones are kept and a portion is missing. The sample lists about 43,000 clones; roughly 60% were seen once. The germline gives CDR1 MDHEN, CDR2 SYDVKM. Deletions cut 6 bases from V and 4 bases from J, with 13 bases between. There are 13 residues in the CDR3. The clonotype comes from a human donor in good health. The sample was PBMCs. The genes are TRBV28 and TRBJ2-7; no clear D gene. The chain's CDR3 is CASRAAPPYEQYF. The DNA of the CDR3 is TGTGCCAGCAGGGCGGCCCCACCATACGAGCAGTACTTC. Filled out from reference TRBV28 and TRBJ2-7, the complete variable domain reads DVKVTQSSRYLVKRTGEKVFLECVQDMDHENMFWYRQDPGLGLRLIYFSYDVKMKEKGDIPEGYSVSREKKERFSLILESASTNQTSMYLCASRAAPPYEQYFGPGTRLTVT.